This TCR beta chain was recorded in a study of blood T cell repertoires in COVID-19. The CDR3 is 15 amino acids. Trimming took off 5 bases at V and 0 bases at J, with 11 bases between the two ends. The germline gives CDR1 KGHSH, CDR2 LQKENI. Libraries were prepared by immunoSEQ multiplex PCR; TCRdb keeps only in-frame clonotypes and omits some of them. This sample yields about 170,000 clones, of which approximately 79% are seen a single time; 2.5% to 3% belongs to the top ten. The rearrangement uses TRBV18 and TRBJ2-1, with D possibly TRBD1 on 5 matching bases. The sequenced sample was peripheral blood. The TCR sequence derives from a woman older than 75 with acute or convalescent COVID-19. The CDR3 DNA is TGTGCCAGCTCAGACAGTCTGAGCTCCTACAATGAGCAGTTCTTC. Translation gives CASSDSLSSYNEQFF.